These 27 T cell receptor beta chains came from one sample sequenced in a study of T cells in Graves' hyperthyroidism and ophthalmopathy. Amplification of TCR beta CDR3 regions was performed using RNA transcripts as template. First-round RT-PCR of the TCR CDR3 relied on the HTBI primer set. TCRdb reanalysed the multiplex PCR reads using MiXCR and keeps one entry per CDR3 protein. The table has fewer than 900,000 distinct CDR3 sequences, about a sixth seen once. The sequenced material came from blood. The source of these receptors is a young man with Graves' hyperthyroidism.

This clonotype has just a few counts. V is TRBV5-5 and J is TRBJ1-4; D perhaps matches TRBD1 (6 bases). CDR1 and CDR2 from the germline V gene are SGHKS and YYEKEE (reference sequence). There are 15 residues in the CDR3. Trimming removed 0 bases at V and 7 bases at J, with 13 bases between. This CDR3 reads CASSLDGDTAEKLFF. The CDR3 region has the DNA TGTGCCAGCAGCTTGGACGGGGACACGGCTGAAAAACTGTTTTTT.

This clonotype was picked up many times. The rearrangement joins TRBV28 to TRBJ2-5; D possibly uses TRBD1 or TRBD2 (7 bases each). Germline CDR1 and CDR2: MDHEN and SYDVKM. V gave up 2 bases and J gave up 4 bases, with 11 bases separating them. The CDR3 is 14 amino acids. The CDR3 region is CASSLQGGGETQYF. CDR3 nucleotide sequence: TGTGCCAGCAGTTTACAGGGGGGGGGAGAGACCCAGTACTTC.

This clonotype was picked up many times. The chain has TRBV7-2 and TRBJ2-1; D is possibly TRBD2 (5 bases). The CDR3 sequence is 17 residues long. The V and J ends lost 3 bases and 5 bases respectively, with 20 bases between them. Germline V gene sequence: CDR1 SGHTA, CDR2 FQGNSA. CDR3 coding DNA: TGTGCCAGCAGCTTTGGACCCTACGGACTGACGGACAATGAGCAGTTCTTC. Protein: CASSFGPYGLTDNEQFF.

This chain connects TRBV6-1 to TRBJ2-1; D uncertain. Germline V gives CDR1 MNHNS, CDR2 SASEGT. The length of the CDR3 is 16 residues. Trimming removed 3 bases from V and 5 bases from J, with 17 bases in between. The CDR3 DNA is TGTGCCAGCAGTGAGTCGTGGTCCCTTACAAACAATGAGCAGTTCTTC. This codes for CASSESWSLTNNEQFF.

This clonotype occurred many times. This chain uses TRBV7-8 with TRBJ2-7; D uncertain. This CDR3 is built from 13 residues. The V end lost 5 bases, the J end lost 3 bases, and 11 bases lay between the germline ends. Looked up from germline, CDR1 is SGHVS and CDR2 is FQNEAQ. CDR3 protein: CASSADLGYEQYF. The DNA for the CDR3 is TGTGCCAGCAGCGCCGATCTGGGCTACGAGCAGTACTTC.

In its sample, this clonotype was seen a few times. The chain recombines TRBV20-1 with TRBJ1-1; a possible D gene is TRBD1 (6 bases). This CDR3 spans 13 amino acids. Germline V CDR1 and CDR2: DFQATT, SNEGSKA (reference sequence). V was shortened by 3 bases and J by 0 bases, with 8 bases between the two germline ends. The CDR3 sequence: CSASWGLNTEAFF. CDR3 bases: TGCAGTGCTAGTTGGGGGCTGAACACTGAAGCTTTCTTT.

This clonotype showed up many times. In DNA, the CDR3 is TGTGCCAGCAGCACACTAGCGGGAAAAAGCTCCTACAATGAGCAGTTCTTC. It is translated as CASSTLAGKSSYNEQFF. The chain joins TRBV11-2 to TRBJ2-1, with 10 bases matching TRBD2. The CDR3 length is 17 residues. V dropped 5 bases and J dropped 0; count of bases not matched to a gene: 7. The V gene's germline CDR1 is SGHAT and CDR2 FQNNGV.

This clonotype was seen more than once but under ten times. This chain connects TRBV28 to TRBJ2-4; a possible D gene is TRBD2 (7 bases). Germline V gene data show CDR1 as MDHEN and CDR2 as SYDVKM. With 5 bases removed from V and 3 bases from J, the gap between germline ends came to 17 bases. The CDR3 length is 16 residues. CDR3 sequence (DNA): TGTGCCAGCAGTAAACGGGGGGCGCGAGTCAAAAACATTCAGTACTTC. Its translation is CASSKRGARVKNIQYF.

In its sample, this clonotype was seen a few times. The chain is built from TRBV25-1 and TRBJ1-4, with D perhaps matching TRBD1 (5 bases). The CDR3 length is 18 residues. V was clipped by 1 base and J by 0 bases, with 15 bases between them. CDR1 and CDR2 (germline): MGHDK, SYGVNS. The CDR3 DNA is TGTGCCAGCAGTGAATCTCTAAGGCAGGGTGCAACTAATGAAAAACTGTTTTTT. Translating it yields CASSESLRQGATNEKLFF. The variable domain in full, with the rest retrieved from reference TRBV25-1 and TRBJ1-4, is EADIYQTPRYLVIGTGKKITLECSQTMGHDKMYWYQQDPGMELHLIHYSYGVNSTEKGDLSSESTVSRIRTEHFPLTLESARPSHTSQYLCASSESLRQGATNEKLFFGSGTQLSVL.

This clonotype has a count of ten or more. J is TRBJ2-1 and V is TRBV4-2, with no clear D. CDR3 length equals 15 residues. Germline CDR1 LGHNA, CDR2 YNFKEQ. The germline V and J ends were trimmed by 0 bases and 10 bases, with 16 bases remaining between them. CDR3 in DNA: TGTGCCAGCAGCCAAGACACCTCCAGGCGCAGCGAGCAGTTCTTC. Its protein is CASSQDTSRRSEQFF.

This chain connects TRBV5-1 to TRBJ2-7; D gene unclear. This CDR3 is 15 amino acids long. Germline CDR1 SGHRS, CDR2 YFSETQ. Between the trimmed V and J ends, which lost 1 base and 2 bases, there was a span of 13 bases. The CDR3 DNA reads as TGCGCCAGCAGCTTGACCGGAGCCCCCCCCTACGAGCAGTACTTC. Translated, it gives CASSLTGAPPYEQYF.

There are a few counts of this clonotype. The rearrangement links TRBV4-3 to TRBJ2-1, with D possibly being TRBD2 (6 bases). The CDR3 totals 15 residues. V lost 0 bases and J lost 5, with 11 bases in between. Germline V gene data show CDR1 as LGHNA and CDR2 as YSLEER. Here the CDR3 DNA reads TGCGCCAGCAGCCAAGAGGTGACTAGAGACAATGAGCAGTTCTTC. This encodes CASSQEVTRDNEQFF.

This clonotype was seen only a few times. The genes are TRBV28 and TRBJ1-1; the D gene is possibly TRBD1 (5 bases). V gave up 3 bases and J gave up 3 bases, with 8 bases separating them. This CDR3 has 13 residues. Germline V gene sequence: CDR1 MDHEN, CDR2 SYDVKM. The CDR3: CASSFDRYTEAFF. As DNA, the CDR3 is TGTGCCAGCAGTTTTGACAGATACACTGAAGCTTTCTTT.

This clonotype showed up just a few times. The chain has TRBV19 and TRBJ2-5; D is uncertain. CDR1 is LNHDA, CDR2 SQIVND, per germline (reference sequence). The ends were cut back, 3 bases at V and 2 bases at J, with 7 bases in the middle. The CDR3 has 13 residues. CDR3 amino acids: CASSINRQETQYF. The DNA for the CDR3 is TGTGCCAGTAGTATCAACAGACAAGAGACCCAGTACTTC.

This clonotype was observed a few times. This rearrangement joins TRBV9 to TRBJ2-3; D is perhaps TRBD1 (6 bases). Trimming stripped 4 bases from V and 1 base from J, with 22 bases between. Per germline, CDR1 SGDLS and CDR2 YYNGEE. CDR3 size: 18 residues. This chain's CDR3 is CASSTRTVGGLGTDTQYF. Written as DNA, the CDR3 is TGTGCCAGCAGCACCCGGACAGTAGGAGGCCTCGGCACAGATACGCAGTATTTT.

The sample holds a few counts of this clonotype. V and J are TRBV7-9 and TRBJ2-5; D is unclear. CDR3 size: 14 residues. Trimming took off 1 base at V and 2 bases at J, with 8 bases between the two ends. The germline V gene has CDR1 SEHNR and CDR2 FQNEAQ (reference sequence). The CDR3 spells CASSLEVGQETQYF. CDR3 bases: TGTGCCAGCAGCTTAGAAGTGGGGCAAGAGACCCAGTACTTC.

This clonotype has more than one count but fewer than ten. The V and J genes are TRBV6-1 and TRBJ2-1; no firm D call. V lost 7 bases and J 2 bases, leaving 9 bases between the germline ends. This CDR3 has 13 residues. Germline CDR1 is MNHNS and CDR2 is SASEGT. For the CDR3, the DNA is TGTGCCAGCATTGCACCTGCCTACAATGAGCAGTTCTTC. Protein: CASIAPAYNEQFF.

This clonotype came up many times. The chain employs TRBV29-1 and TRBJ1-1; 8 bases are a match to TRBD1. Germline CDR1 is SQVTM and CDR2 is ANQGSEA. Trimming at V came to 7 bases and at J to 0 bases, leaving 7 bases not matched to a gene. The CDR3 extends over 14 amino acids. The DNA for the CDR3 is TGCAGCGCCCTGACAGGGGAGTTGAACACTGAAGCTTTCTTT. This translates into CSALTGELNTEAFF.

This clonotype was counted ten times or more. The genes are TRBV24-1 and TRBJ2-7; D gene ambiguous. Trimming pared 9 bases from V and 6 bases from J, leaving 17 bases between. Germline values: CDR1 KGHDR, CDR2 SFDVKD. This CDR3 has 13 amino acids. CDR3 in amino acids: CATPPSEFSEQYF. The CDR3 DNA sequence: TGTGCCACCCCCCCCTCAGAGTTTTCCGAGCAGTACTTC.

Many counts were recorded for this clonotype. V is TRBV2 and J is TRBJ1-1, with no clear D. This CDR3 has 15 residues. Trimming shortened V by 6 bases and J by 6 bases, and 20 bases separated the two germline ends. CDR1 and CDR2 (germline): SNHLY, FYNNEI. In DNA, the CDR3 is TGTGCCAGCAGCCAGGAGGGAATTTGGAGCGCTGAAGCTTTCTTT. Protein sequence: CASSQEGIWSAEAFF.

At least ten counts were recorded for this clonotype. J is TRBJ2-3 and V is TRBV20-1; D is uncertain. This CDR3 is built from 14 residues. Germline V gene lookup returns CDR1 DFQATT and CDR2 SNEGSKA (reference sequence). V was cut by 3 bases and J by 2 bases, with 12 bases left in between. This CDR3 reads CSASDIKHTDTQYF. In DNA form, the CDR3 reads TGCAGTGCTAGCGACATCAAACACACAGATACGCAGTATTTT.

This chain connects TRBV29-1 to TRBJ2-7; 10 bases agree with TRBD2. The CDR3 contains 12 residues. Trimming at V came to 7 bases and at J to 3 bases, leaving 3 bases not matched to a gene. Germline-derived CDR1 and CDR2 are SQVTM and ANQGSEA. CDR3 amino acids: CSAASGSYEQYF. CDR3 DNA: TGCAGCGCCGCTAGCGGGAGCTACGAGCAGTACTTC.

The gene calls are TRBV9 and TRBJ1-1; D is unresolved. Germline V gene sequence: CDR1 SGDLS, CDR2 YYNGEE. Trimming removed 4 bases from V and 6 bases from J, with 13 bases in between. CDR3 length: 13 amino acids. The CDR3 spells CASSLTVRAEAFF. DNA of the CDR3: TGTGCCAGCAGCTTAACAGTTCGGGCTGAAGCTTTCTTT.

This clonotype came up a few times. Here the CDR3 DNA reads TGTGCCAGCACCCTACAAGTCGGGTTCTTCAGAGAAACCAATCAGCCCCAGCATTTT. Translated, it gives CASTLQVGFFRETNQPQHF. V and J are TRBV5-8 and TRBJ1-5; unclear D gene. Germline values: CDR1 SGHTS, CDR2 YDEGEE. The CDR3 spans 19 residues. Trimming pared 6 bases from V and 3 bases from J, leaving 28 bases between.

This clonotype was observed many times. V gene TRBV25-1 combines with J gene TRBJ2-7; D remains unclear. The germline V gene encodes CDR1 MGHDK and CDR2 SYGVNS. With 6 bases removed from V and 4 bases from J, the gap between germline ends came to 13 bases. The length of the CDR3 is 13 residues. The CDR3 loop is CASSVPGGYEQYF. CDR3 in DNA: TGTGCCAGCAGCGTACCGGGTGGTTACGAGCAGTACTTC.

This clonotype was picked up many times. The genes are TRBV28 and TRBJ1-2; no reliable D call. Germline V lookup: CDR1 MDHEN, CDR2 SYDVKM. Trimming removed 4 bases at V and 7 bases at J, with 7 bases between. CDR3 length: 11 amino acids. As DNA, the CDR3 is TGTGCCAGCAGTTCGTACACTGGCTACACCTTC. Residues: CASSSYTGYTF.

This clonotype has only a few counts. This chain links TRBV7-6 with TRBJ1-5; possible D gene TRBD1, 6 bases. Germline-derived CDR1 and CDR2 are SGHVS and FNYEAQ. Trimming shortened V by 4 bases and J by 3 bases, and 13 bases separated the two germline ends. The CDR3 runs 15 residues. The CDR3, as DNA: TGTGCCAGCAGCTGGGCCCCAGGGGTCAATCAGCCCCAGCATTTT. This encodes CASSWAPGVNQPQHF.